This T cell receptor (beta chain) emerged from a study of cytomegalovirus exposure and HLA in healthy donors. General observations from the study: Further analysis, carried out later, found HLA-associated TCR beta chains more clonally expanded than equally common other chains. For most TCR beta V segments, an earlier analysis put the productive rate at about 90% or about 30% of the time.

With respect to this clone: Its antigen is still unknown.

Trimming removed 4 bases at V and 2 bases at J, with 9 bases between. The CDR3 consists of 13 residues. CDR1 and CDR2 (germline): LNHDA, SQIVND (reference sequence). This PCR relied on a set of 60 Vbeta primers and 13 Jbeta primers. As originally analysed: Around 11 million shared chains were among the about 80 million unique TCR beta chains that a later analysis counted. Measured with immunoSEQ multiplex PCR; TCRdb has only the in-frame clones, and not every one. The V and J calls and clone size are taken from that table; D and trimming were inferred from the DNA. The data hold 140,000 to 150,000 clones, with about four fifths observed a single time. Donors counted as nominally healthy when sampled, yet unrecorded immune exposures were likely.

V usage is TRBV19 and J usage is TRBJ2-7; no clear D gene. The specimen sequenced was PBMCs. This receptor was obtained from a man aged 40-49 years in good health and CMV-seronegative. The CDR3 loop reads CASSRRKPYEQYF. In DNA, the CDR3 is TGTGCCAGTAGTAGGAGAAAACCCTACGAGCAGTACTTC.